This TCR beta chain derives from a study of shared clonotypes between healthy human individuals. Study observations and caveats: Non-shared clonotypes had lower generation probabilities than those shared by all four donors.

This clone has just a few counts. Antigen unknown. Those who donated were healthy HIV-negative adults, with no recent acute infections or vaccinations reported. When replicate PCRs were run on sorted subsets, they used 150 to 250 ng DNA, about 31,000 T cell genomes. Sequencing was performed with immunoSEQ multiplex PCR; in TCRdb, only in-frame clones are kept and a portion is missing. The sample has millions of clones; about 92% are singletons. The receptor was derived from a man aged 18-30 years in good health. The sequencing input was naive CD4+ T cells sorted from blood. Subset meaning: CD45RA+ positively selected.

The CDR3 region has the DNA TGTGCCACGGGGCCCCAATCGGGAGGCTACACCTTC. This sequence encodes CATGPQSGGYTF. The gene calls are TRBV6-5 and TRBJ1-2; the D gene is possibly TRBD1 (5 bases). The germline V and J ends were trimmed by 10 bases and 8 bases, with 17 bases remaining between them. CDR1 and CDR2 from the germline V gene are MNHEY and SVGAGI. CDR3 length: 12 amino acids.